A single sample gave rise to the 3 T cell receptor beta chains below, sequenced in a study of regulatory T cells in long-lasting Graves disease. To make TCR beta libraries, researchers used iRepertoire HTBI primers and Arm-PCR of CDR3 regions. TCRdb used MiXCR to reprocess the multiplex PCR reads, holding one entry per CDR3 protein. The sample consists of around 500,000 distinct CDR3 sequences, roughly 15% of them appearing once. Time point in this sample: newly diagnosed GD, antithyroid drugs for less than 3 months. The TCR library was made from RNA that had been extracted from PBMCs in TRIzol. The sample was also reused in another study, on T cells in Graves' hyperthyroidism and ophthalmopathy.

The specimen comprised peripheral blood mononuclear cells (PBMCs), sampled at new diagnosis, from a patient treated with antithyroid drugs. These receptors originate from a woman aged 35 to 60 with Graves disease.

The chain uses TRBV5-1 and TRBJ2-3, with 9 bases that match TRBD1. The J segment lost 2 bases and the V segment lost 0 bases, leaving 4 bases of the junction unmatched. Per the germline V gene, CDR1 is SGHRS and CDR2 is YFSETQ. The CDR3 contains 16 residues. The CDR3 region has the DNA TGCGCCAGCAGCTTGGCGGGGACAGGGTACACAGATACGCAGTATTTT. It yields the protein CASSLAGTGYTDTQYF.

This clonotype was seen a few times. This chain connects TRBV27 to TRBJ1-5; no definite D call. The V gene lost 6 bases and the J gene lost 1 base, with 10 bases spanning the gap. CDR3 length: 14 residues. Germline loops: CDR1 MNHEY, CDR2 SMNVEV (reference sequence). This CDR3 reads CASSQIGSNQPQHF. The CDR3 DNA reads TGTGCCAGCAGCCAGATTGGAAGCAATCAGCCCCAGCATTTT.

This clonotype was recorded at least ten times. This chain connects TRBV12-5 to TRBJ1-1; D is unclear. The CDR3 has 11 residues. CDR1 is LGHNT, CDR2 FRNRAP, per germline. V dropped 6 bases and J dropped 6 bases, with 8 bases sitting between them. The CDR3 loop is CASGPDPEAFF. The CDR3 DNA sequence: TGTGCTAGTGGGCCAGACCCTGAAGCTTTCTTT.